This TCR beta chain was identified during a study of blood T cell repertoires in COVID-19. CDR3 size: 14 residues. The V segment lost 6 bases and the J segment 1 base; nucleotides outside the gene matches: 6. CDR1 and CDR2 (germline): LNHDA, SQIVND (reference sequence). Profiling relied on immunoSEQ multiplex PCR, and the TCRdb table lists in-frame clones only, not all of them. The sample lists some 300,000 clones, roughly 90% occurring once. A Seattle source enrolled patients during active infection and followed them longitudinally. Sequencing was carried out using peripheral blood. The clonotype originates from a woman between 70 and 85 years old with COVID-19, enrolled during active disease. The chain joins TRBV19 to TRBJ2-7; 7 nucleotides line up with TRBD2. The CDR3 spells CASSAPGGSYEQYF. In DNA, the CDR3 is TGTGCCAGTAGCGCGCCCGGGGGGTCCTACGAGCAGTACTTC.